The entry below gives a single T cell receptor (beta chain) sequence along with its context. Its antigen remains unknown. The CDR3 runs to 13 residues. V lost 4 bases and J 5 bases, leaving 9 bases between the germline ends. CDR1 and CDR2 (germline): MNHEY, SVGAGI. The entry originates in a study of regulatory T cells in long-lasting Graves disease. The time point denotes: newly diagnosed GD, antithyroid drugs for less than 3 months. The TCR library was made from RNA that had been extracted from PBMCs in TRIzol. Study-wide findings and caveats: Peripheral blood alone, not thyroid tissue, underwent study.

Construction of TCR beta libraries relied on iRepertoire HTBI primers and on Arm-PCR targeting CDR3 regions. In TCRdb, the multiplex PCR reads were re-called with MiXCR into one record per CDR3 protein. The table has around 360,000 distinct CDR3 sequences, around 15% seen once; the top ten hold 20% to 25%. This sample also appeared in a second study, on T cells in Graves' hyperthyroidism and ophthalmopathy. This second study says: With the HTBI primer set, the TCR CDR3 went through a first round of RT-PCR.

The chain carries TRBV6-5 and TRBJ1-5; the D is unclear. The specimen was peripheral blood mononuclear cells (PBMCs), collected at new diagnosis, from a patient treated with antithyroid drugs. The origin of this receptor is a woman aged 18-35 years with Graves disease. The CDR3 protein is CASSFTVDQPQHF. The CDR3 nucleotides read TGTGCCAGCAGTTTTACGGTTGATCAGCCCCAGCATTTT.